A selection of T cell receptor beta chains follows, all from one sample in a study of graft-versus-host responses after intestinal transplantation. TCRdb's copy holds only in-frame clones and misses some; the assay was immunoSEQ multiplex PCR. Among some 44,000 clones listed, approximately 95% were seen once. This specimen was PBMCs, taken approximately 350 days after intestinal transplant. These receptors originate from a human patient who received an intestinal transplant, so some T cells may come from the graft donor. Each CDR3 is given with its conserved first and last residue. A D gene is named only where the DNA matches it firmly. Rows give clone size only sometimes, using once, few, many, or a class for an expanded clone.

cdr3_aa: CASSSPGSGLNEQFF
cdr3_nt: TGTGCCAGCAGCTCACCTGGTAGCGGGCTCAATGAGCAGTTCTTC
v_call: TRBV7-9
clone_size: once
d_call: TRBD2
j_call: TRBJ2-1

cdr3_aa: CASSNGETQYF
cdr3_nt: TGTGCCAGCAGTAATGGGGAGACCCAGTACTTC
v_call: TRBV7-7
clone_size: -
d_call: -
j_call: TRBJ2-5

cdr3_aa: CASSLAGGTTTDTQYF
cdr3_nt: TGCGCCAGCAGCTTGGCAGGGGGCACGACCACAGATACGCAGTATTTT
v_call: TRBV5-1
clone_size: -
d_call: TRBD1
j_call: TRBJ2-3

cdr3_aa: CAISWQGEDEQYF
cdr3_nt: TGTGCCATCAGTTGGCAGGGGGAAGACGAGCAGTACTTC
v_call: TRBV10-3
clone_size: once
d_call: TRBD1
j_call: TRBJ2-7

cdr3_aa: CASSLWGGNSNQPQHF
cdr3_nt: TGTGCCAGCAGCTTATGGGGGGGGAATAGCAATCAGCCCCAGCATTTT
v_call: TRBV11-2
clone_size: -
d_call: -
j_call: TRBJ1-5

cdr3_aa: CASALVRGQSYEQYF
cdr3_nt: TGTGCCAGCGCACTAGTACGGGGTCAATCCTACGAGCAGTACTTC
v_call: TRBV18
clone_size: -
d_call: -
j_call: TRBJ2-7

cdr3_aa: CASSLEGTGAPEDNEQYF
cdr3_nt: TGTGCCAGCAGCCTAGAAGGGACAGGGGCTCCTGAAGACAACGAGCAGTACTTC
v_call: TRBV7-6
clone_size: few
d_call: TRBD1
j_call: TRBJ2-7

cdr3_aa: CASSFSDYPTYEQYF
cdr3_nt: TGTGCCAGCAGCTTTAGCGACTATCCCACTTACGAGCAGTACTTC
v_call: TRBV5-5
clone_size: -
d_call: -
j_call: TRBJ2-7

cdr3_aa: CASSLGGRLQETQYF
cdr3_nt: TGTGCCAGCAGCCTGGGAGGAAGACTCCAAGAGACCCAGTACTTC
v_call: TRBV4-2
clone_size: once
d_call: -
j_call: TRBJ2-5

cdr3_aa: CASSSTESTEAFF
cdr3_nt: TGTGCCAGCAGCTCTACGGAAAGCACTGAAGCTTTCTTT
v_call: TRBV7-2
clone_size: -
d_call: -
j_call: TRBJ1-1

cdr3_aa: CAWSSNSGGGAGGELFF
cdr3_nt: TGTGCCTGGAGTAGCAACTCGGGTGGGGGTGCGGGCGGGGAGCTGTTTTTT
v_call: TRBV30
clone_size: -
d_call: -
j_call: TRBJ2-2

cdr3_aa: CASSPLGEAFF
cdr3_nt: TGTGCCAGCAGCCCTCTGGGTGAAGCTTTCTTT
v_call: TRBV6-5
clone_size: -
d_call: -
j_call: TRBJ1-1

cdr3_aa: CATDRVYEQYF
cdr3_nt: TGTGCCACAGACAGAGTCTACGAGCAGTACTTC
v_call: TRBV30
clone_size: -
d_call: -
j_call: TRBJ2-7

cdr3_aa: CASSLRAPNNEQFF
cdr3_nt: TGTGCCAGCAGCTTAAGGGCGCCGAACAATGAGCAGTTCTTC
v_call: TRBV11-3
clone_size: -
d_call: -
j_call: TRBJ2-1

cdr3_aa: CASSSGQYEQYF
cdr3_nt: TGTGCCAGCAGCTCGGGACAGTACGAGCAGTACTTC
v_call: TRBV11-2
clone_size: -
d_call: TRBD1
j_call: TRBJ2-7

cdr3_aa: CASTGLRGEQYF
cdr3_nt: TGCGCCAGCACGGGGCTTCGGGGCGAGCAGTACTTC
v_call: TRBV5-1
clone_size: -
d_call: -
j_call: TRBJ2-7

cdr3_aa: CASSLAFVRNEQFF
cdr3_nt: TGTGCCAGCAGCTTAGCTTTCGTTCGGAATGAGCAGTTCTTC
v_call: TRBV11-2
clone_size: -
d_call: -
j_call: TRBJ2-1

cdr3_aa: CASSQERALAGYNEQFF
cdr3_nt: TGCGCCAGCAGCCAAGAAAGAGCCCTAGCGGGTTACAATGAGCAGTTCTTC
v_call: TRBV4-1
clone_size: -
d_call: TRBD2
j_call: TRBJ2-1

cdr3_aa: CASSLPLDNQPQHF
cdr3_nt: TGTGCCAGCAGCCTACCCCTAGATAATCAGCCCCAGCATTTT
v_call: TRBV7-7
clone_size: -
d_call: -
j_call: TRBJ1-5

cdr3_aa: CASSLGPTYEQYF
cdr3_nt: TGTGCCAGCAGCTTGGGTCCGACCTACGAGCAGTACTTC
v_call: TRBV5-5
clone_size: -
d_call: -
j_call: TRBJ2-7

cdr3_aa: CASSPRRTARHEQYF
cdr3_nt: TGTGCCAGCAGCCCCCGGAGGACAGCGAGGCACGAGCAGTACTTC
v_call: TRBV5-5
clone_size: -
d_call: -
j_call: TRBJ2-7

cdr3_aa: CASSLQGSDGYTF
cdr3_nt: TGTGCCAGCAGTTTACAGGGATCGGATGGCTACACCTTC
v_call: TRBV6-9
clone_size: -
d_call: -
j_call: TRBJ1-2

cdr3_aa: CASSLGRGAVTDTQYF
cdr3_nt: TGTGCCAGCAGCTTAGGGCGGGGGGCGGTCACAGATACGCAGTATTTT
v_call: TRBV11-3
clone_size: -
d_call: TRBD2
j_call: TRBJ2-3

cdr3_aa: CASSYSTAPAKNIQYF
cdr3_nt: TGTGCCAGCAGTTACTCGACGGCCCCGGCCAAAAACATTCAGTACTTC
v_call: TRBV6-5
clone_size: -
d_call: -
j_call: TRBJ2-4

cdr3_aa: CASSLMGNEQFF
cdr3_nt: TGCGCCAGCAGTCTGATGGGAAATGAGCAGTTCTTC
v_call: TRBV10-2
clone_size: -
d_call: -
j_call: TRBJ2-1

cdr3_aa: CASSEYIGETQYF
cdr3_nt: TGTGCCAGCAGTGAATATATTGGAGAGACCCAGTACTTC
v_call: TRBV25-1
clone_size: -
d_call: -
j_call: TRBJ2-5

cdr3_aa: CASSLGRGPNTEAFF
cdr3_nt: TGCGCCAGCAGCTTGGGCAGGGGCCCGAACACTGAAGCTTTCTTT
v_call: TRBV5-1
clone_size: -
d_call: -
j_call: TRBJ1-1

cdr3_aa: CSAPPTQFF
cdr3_nt: TGCAGTGCACCGCCAACGCAGTTCTTC
v_call: TRBV20-1
clone_size: -
d_call: -
j_call: TRBJ2-1

cdr3_aa: CASSPAGVAEQYF
cdr3_nt: TGTGCCAGTAGTCCAGCGGGAGTAGCCGAGCAGTACTTC
v_call: TRBV19
clone_size: -
d_call: TRBD2
j_call: TRBJ2-7

cdr3_aa: CASSWGSLRTEAFF
cdr3_nt: TGTGCCAGCAGTTGGGGATCTTTAAGGACTGAAGCTTTCTTT
v_call: TRBV28
clone_size: -
d_call: -
j_call: TRBJ1-1